The T cell receptor (beta chain) under discussion was sequenced for a study of immune heterogeneity within non-small cell lung tumors. Study conclusions and caveats: Individual patients' high-frequency T-cell receptor beta clonotypes were largely distinct from one another. Local T-cell clonality and local tumor mutational burden correlated moderately but significantly (R around 0.3).

Trimming shortened V by 4 bases and J by 3 bases, and 9 bases separated the two germline ends. This CDR3 has 13 amino acids. This clonotype is medium-sized (0.01 to 0.1%). Its cognate antigen is unknown. CDR3 of TCR beta was amplified by multiplex PCR that used 32 V and 13 J primers. TCRdb processed the multiplex PCR reads anew with MiXCR; each CDR3 protein has one entry. The repertoire holds 8,500 to 13,000 distinct CDR3 sequences, 25% to 35% seen once, with 7.5% to 10% in the top ten. Bulk tumor genomic DNA, approximately 570 ng per sample, was the template. Multiple widely separated biopsies were taken from each primary tumor at surgery. Patients underwent curative surgery for non-small cell lung cancer (untreated and newly diagnosed).

The sequence came from a woman between 55 and 75 years old with non-small cell lung cancer. This chain joins TRBV12-3 or TRBV12-4 and TRBJ1-2, with D perhaps TRBD1 (5 bases). Input material: lung tumor tissue. The CDR3, as DNA: TGTGCCAGCAGTTCCCGCAGGGACTATGGCTACACCTTC. It codes for CASSSRRDYGYTF.